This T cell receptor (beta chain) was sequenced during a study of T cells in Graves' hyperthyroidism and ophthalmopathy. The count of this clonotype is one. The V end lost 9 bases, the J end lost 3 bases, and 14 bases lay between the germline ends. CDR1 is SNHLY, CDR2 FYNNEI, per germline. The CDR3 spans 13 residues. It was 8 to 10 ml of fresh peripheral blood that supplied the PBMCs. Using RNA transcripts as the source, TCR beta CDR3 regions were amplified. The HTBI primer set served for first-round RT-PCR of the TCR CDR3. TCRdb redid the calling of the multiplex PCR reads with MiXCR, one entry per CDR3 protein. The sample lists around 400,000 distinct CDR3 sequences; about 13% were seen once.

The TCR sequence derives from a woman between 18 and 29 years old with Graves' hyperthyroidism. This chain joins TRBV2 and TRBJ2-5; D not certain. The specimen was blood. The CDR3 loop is CASQKTWKETQYF. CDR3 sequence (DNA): TGTGCCAGTCAAAAGACATGGAAAGAGACCCAGTACTTC.